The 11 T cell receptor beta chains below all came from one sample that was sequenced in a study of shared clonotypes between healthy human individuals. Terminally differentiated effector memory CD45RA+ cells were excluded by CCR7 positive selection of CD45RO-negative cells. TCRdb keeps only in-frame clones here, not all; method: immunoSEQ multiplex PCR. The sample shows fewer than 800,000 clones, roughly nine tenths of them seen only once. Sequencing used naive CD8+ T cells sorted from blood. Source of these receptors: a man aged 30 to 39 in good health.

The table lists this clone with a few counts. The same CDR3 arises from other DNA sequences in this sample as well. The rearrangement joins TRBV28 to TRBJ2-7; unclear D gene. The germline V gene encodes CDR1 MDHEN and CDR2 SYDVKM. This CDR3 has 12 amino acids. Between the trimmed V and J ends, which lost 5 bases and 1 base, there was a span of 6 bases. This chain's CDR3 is CASSPVSYEQYF. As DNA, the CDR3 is TGTGCCAGCAGTCCCGTATCCTACGAGCAGTACTTC.

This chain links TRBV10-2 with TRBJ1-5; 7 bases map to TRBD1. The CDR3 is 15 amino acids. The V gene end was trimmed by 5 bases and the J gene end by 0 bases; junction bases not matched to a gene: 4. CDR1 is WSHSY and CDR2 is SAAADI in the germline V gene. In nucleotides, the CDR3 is TGCGCCAGCAGTCCAGGGACAGTTAGCAATCAGCCCCAGCATTTT. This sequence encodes CASSPGTVSNQPQHF.

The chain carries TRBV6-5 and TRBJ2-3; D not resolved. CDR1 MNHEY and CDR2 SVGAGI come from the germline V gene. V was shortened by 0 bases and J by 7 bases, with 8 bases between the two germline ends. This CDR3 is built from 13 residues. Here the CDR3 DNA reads TGTGCCAGCAGTTACTCCCTCGCCTATACGCAGTATTTT. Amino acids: CASSYSLAYTQYF.

The CDR3 region is CASSWGGIPPANEQFF. DNA for the CDR3: TGTGCCAGCAGCTGGGGAGGGATCCCCCCGGCCAATGAGCAGTTCTTC. The genes are TRBV11-2 and TRBJ2-1; 7 positions agree with TRBD2. The V gene's germline CDR1 is SGHAT and CDR2 FQNNGV. The length of the CDR3 is 16 residues. J gave up 6 bases and V 4 bases, and 12 bases lay outside the gene matches.

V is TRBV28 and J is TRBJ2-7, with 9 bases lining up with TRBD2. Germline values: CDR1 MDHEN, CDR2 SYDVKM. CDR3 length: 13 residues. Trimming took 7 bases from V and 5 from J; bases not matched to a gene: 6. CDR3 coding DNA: TGTGCCAGCAAGGCGGGAGGGCTGAACGAGCAGTACTTC. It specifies CASKAGGLNEQYF.

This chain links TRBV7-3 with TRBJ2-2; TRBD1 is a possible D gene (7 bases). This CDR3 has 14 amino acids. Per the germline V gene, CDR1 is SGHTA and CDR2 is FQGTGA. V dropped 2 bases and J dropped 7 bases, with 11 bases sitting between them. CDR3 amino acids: CASSLPGGGGELFF. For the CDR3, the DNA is TGTGCCAGCAGCTTACCAGGGGGAGGCGGGGAGCTGTTTTTT. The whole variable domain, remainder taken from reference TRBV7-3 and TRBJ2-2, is GAGVSQTPSNKVTEKGKYVELRCDPISGHTALYWYRQSLGQGPEFLIYFQGTGAADDSGLPNDRFFAVRPEGSVSTLKIQRTERGDSAVYLCASSLPGGGGELFFGEGSRLTVL.

CDR3 DNA: TGCGCCAGCAGCCAAGATTTGGCCGGGACAGGAAGCACAGATACGCAGTATTTT. As protein: CASSQDLAGTGSTDTQYF. The chain employs TRBV4-3 and TRBJ2-3, with 8 bases lining up with TRBD1. V dropped 0 bases and J dropped 0; count of bases not matched to a gene: 8. This CDR3 is 18 amino acids long. From germline, CDR1 is LGHNA and CDR2 YSLEER.

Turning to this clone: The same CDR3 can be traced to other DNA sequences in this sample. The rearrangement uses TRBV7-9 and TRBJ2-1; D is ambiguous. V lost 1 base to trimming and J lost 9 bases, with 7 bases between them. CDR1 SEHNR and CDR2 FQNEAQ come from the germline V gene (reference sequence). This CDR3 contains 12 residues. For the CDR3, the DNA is TGTGCCAGCAGCTTAGGTCTCCCTGAGCAGTTCTTC. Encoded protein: CASSLGLPEQFF.

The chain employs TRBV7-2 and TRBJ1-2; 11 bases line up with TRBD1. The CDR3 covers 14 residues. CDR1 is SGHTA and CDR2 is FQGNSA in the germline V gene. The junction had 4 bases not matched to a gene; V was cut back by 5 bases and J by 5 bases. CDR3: CASSPGDRGYGYTF. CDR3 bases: TGTGCCAGCAGCCCGGGGGACAGGGGGTATGGCTACACCTTC.

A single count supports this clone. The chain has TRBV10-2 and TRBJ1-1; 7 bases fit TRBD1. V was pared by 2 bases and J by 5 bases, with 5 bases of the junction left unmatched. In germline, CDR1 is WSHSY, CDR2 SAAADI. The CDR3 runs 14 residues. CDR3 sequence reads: CASSEAGGGTEAFF. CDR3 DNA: TGCGCCAGCAGTGAGGCAGGGGGGGGAACTGAAGCTTTCTTT.

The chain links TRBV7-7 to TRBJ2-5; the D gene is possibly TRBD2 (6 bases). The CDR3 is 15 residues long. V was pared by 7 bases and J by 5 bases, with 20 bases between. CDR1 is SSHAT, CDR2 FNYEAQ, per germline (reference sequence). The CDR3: CASTLTGGLMETQYF. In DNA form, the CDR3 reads TGTGCCAGCACCCTCACCGGGGGATTGATGGAGACCCAGTACTTC.